Each of the 26 T cell receptor beta chains below was sequenced from the same sample in a study of shared clonotypes between healthy human individuals. TCRdb keeps only in-frame clones here, not all; method: immunoSEQ multiplex PCR. This table has roughly 2.2 million clones, around 90% appearing once. Specimen: naive CD4+ T cells from PBMCs. The subset denotes: CD45RA+ positively selected. The receptors originated from a man younger than 30 in good health. Some clones in this sample may be carry-over from other donors' samples.

V is TRBV20-1 and J is TRBJ1-2; perhaps TRBD1 as D (6 bases). The CDR3 runs to 11 residues. Germline V gene data show CDR1 as DFQATT and CDR2 as SNEGSKA (reference sequence). V was clipped by 5 bases and J by 13 bases, with 17 bases between them. The CDR3 coding sequence is TGCAGTGCTGGACAGCTGCAGTTGGGCACCTTC. Its translation: CSAGQLQLGTF.

The CDR3 loop reads CASTLLETGRVGETQYF. The CDR3 DNA follows: TGTGCCAGCACCCTACTGGAGACAGGGAGGGTTGGAGAGACCCAGTACTTC. V and J are TRBV7-8 and TRBJ2-5; D possibly uses TRBD1 or TRBD2 (7 bases each). Germline V gives CDR1 SGHVS, CDR2 FQNEAQ. Trimming removed 7 bases from V and 4 bases from J, with 25 bases in between. The CDR3 totals 17 residues.

V gene TRBV11-1 combines with J gene TRBJ2-7; D is possibly TRBD2 (7 bases). Germline values: CDR1 SGHAT, CDR2 FQDESV (reference sequence). There are 14 residues in the CDR3. The V gene lost 7 bases and the J gene lost 2 bases, with 15 bases spanning the gap. The CDR3 DNA follows: TGTGCCAGCAACAAGGGCGGGGGCACCTACGAGCAGTACTTC. It yields the protein CASNKGGGTYEQYF.

This chain uses TRBV5-1 with TRBJ1-1, with 8 positions matching TRBD1. The length of the CDR3 is 14 residues. Germline V lookup: CDR1 SGHRS, CDR2 YFSETQ. Trimming cost V 4 bases and J 0 bases; bases outside gene matches: 2. CDR3 sequence: CASSVDRVNTEAFF. The DNA for the CDR3 is TGCGCCAGCAGCGTGGACAGGGTGAACACTGAAGCTTTCTTT.

The chain employs TRBV27 and TRBJ2-5, with no clear D. The germline V gene encodes CDR1 MNHEY and CDR2 SMNVEV (reference sequence). Deletions cut 4 bases from V and 5 bases from J, with 14 bases between. This CDR3 spans 14 amino acids. CDR3: CASSSPGTSETQYF. As DNA, the CDR3 is TGTGCCAGCAGTTCCCCAGGCACTTCGGAGACCCAGTACTTC.

CDR3 nucleotide sequence: TGTGCCAGCAGCTTGTGGCATGAGGGGGACACTGAAGCTTTCTTT. Translated: CASSLWHEGDTEAFF. The rearrangement links TRBV5-4 to TRBJ1-1; tentative D call: TRBD1 (6 bases). Germline CDR1 and CDR2: SGHNT and YYREEE (reference sequence). The CDR3 runs to 15 residues. V lost 1 base and J lost 3, with 13 bases in between. The variable domain in full, completed from reference TRBV5-4 and TRBJ1-1, reads ETGVTQSPTHLIKTRGQQVTLRCSSQSGHNTVSWYQQALGQGPQFIFQYYREEENGRGNFPPRFSGLQFPNYSSELNVNALELDDSALYLCASSLWHEGDTEAFFGQGTRLTVV.

This clone has just one count. The CDR3, as DNA: TGTGCCAGCAGCCGGGGGGGGGCGCAGTCTGGCTACACCTTC. Translating gives CASSRGGAQSGYTF. The chain combines TRBV5-4 with TRBJ1-2; tentative D call: TRBD1 (6 bases). This CDR3 contains 14 residues. V dropped 4 bases and J dropped 7 bases, with 17 bases sitting between them. Per germline, CDR1 SGHNT and CDR2 YYREEE (reference sequence).

The rearrangement uses TRBV29-1 and TRBJ1-2; D gene unclear. V lost 0 bases and J 4 bases, leaving 18 bases between the germline ends. The CDR3 covers 16 residues. The germline gives CDR1 SQVTM, CDR2 ANQGSEA. This CDR3 is CSVEDLTADWGYGYTF. CDR3 DNA: TGCAGCGTTGAAGATCTTACGGCTGATTGGGGCTATGGCTACACCTTC.

J is TRBJ1-2 and V is TRBV27; 9 bases align to TRBD1. This CDR3 has 13 amino acids. Germline V gene sequence: CDR1 MNHEY, CDR2 SMNVEV (reference sequence). V was pared by 6 bases and J by 4 bases, with 3 bases of the junction left unmatched. CDR3 DNA sequence: TGTGCCAGCAGGGGGACAGGGCGCTATGGCTACACCTTC. Protein product: CASRGTGRYGYTF.

The chain recombines TRBV2 with TRBJ1-1; D is possibly TRBD1 (5 bases). CDR1 is SNHLY and CDR2 is FYNNEI in the germline V gene. The CDR3 runs 13 residues. Trimming removed 11 bases at V and 0 bases at J, with 13 bases between. The CDR3 bases are TGTGCCGGACGCGGGGGACTGAACACTGAAGCTTTCTTT. Translated, it gives CAGRGGLNTEAFF. The full variable domain, rest sourced from reference TRBV2 and TRBJ1-1, is EPEVTQTPSHQVTQMGQEVILRCVPISNHLYFYWYRQILGQKVEFLVSFYNNEISEKSEIFDDQFSVERPDGSNFTLKIRSTKLEDSAMYFCAGRGGLNTEAFFGQGTRLTVV.

Points on this clone: At the DNA level, this CDR3 is encoded by other sequences in the same sample as well. The V and J genes are TRBV6-5 and TRBJ1-1; tentatively, D is TRBD1 (6 bases). Germline lookup yields CDR1 MNHEY and CDR2 SVGAGI. The V end was cut by 6 bases, the J end by 0 bases, with 11 bases between. The CDR3 sequence is 14 residues long. CDR3 in DNA: TGTGCCAGCAGCTCAGGGGTCATGAACACTGAAGCTTTCTTT. Its protein is CASSSGVMNTEAFF.

The CDR3: CASSLLSGKYF. CDR3 bases: TGTGCCAGCAGTTTACTTTCGGGGAAGTACTTC. V usage is TRBV28 and J usage is TRBJ2-7, with D possibly being TRBD2 (5 bases). V was clipped by 2 bases and J by 11 bases, with 10 bases between them. Germline V CDR1 and CDR2: MDHEN, SYDVKM. The CDR3 runs to 11 residues.

This clone was recorded once. This sequence joins TRBV4-2 and TRBJ2-5, with TRBD2 identical over 7 bases. CDR3 size: 15 residues. Germline values: CDR1 LGHNA, CDR2 YNFKEQ. Trimming took 4 bases from V and 5 from J; bases not matched to a gene: 10. CDR3 amino acids: CASSPREAGRETQYF. Written as DNA, the CDR3 is TGTGCCAGCAGCCCCCGGGAGGCAGGGAGGGAGACCCAGTACTTC.

The chain employs TRBV2 and TRBJ1-4; a weak D match, TRBD1 (6 bases). This CDR3 spans 15 amino acids. V shed 7 bases and J shed 10 bases, with 22 bases lying between them. The V gene's germline CDR1 is SNHLY and CDR2 FYNNEI. The CDR3 reads CASMGGREARGKLFF. CDR3 in DNA: TGTGCCAGCATGGGGGGCAGGGAGGCTCGGGGAAAACTGTTTTTT.

The chain has TRBV28 and TRBJ2-1; D gene uncertain. Germline values: CDR1 MDHEN, CDR2 SYDVKM. V was cut by 6 bases and J by 7 bases, with 13 bases left in between. The CDR3 covers 13 residues. CDR3 sequence (DNA): TGTGCCAGCAGCCCACCTATGCTTAATGAGCAGTTCTTC. This translates into CASSPPMLNEQFF.

This clone was counted a single time. Other DNA sequences in the same sample also yield this CDR3. This rearrangement joins TRBV5-1 to TRBJ1-2; D gene unclear. The CDR3 totals 14 residues. With 0 bases removed from V and 2 bases from J, the gap between germline ends came to 8 bases. The germline V gene encodes CDR1 SGHRS and CDR2 YFSETQ. As DNA, the CDR3 is TGCGCCAGCAGCTTGGTCGGCAGGAACTATGGCTACACCTTC. Its translation is CASSLVGRNYGYTF.

The rearrangement joins TRBV7-2 to TRBJ2-3; 11 bases agree with TRBD2. The germline CDR1 and CDR2 sequences are SGHTA and FQGNSA. The CDR3 covers 17 residues. V lost 4 bases to trimming and J lost 4 bases; unmatched junction nucleotides: 10. CDR3 sequence reads: CASSSSLAGGPADTQYF. CDR3 coding DNA: TGTGCCAGCAGCTCGTCCTTAGCGGGAGGGCCCGCAGATACGCAGTATTTT.

V gene TRBV28 combines with J gene TRBJ1-5; no firm D call. Germline assignment: CDR1 MDHEN and CDR2 SYDVKM. V was trimmed by 7 bases and J by 3 bases, leaving 10 bases between them. The CDR3 loop spans 13 amino acids. The CDR3 loop is CASILGSNQPQHF. The CDR3 DNA follows: TGTGCCAGCATTCTTGGGTCCAATCAGCCCCAGCATTTT.

For this clone: Other DNA sequences in the same sample also yield this CDR3. This chain connects TRBV18 to TRBJ1-4, with D unclear. Per the germline V gene, CDR1 is KGHSH and CDR2 is LQKENI. The CDR3 length is 14 residues. The V and J ends lost 3 bases and 4 bases respectively, with 9 bases between them. The CDR3 DNA sequence: TGTGCCAGCTCACCGCGGCAGAATAATGAAAAACTGTTTTTT. It translates to CASSPRQNNEKLFF.

This clone was found once. The J gene is TRBJ2-4, the V gene TRBV7-2; 8 nucleotides align to TRBD1. The CDR3 has 15 residues. Germline assignment: CDR1 SGHTA and CDR2 FQGNSA. Unmatched junction bases numbered 6, after V lost 8 bases and J lost 0 bases. The CDR3 DNA reads as TGTGCCAGCTCGGAACAGGGGGGAGCCAAAAACATTCAGTACTTC. Protein sequence: CASSEQGGAKNIQYF. The full variable domain, its missing parts supplied by reference TRBV7-2 and TRBJ2-4, is GAGVSQSPSNKVTEKGKDVELRCDPISGHTALYWYRQSLGQGLEFLIYFQGNSAPDKSGLPSDRFSAERTGGSVSTLTIQRTQQEDSAVYLCASSEQGGAKNIQYFGAGTRLSVL.

V gene TRBV11-3 combines with J gene TRBJ1-1; D is uncertain. Germline assignment: CDR1 SGHNT and CDR2 YENEEA. V lost 5 bases to trimming and J lost 10 bases, with 14 bases between them. CDR3 length equals 12 residues. CDR3 nucleotide sequence: TGTGCCAGCAGCCCAGCGGGAGGCGCAGCTTTCTTT. Its protein is CASSPAGGAAFF.

V gene TRBV7-2 combines with J gene TRBJ2-5; D remains ambiguous. Germline CDR1 and CDR2: SGHTA and FQGNSA. The length of the CDR3 is 15 residues. The ends were cut back, 5 bases at V and 2 bases at J, with 15 bases in the middle. The CDR3 here is CASSPARTVQETQYF. The CDR3 coding sequence is TGTGCCAGCAGCCCAGCACGCACAGTTCAAGAGACCCAGTACTTC.

In its sample, this clone was seen once. One end of the junction varies from germline; a read error may be responsible. The chain recombines TRBV7-9 with TRBJ1-5; D not certain. Germline-derived CDR1 and CDR2 are SEHNR and FQNEAQ (reference sequence). This CDR3 comprises 16 residues. CDR3 region: CAGSLWNTTPNQPQHF. The CDR3 region has the DNA TGTGCCGGCAGCCTGTGGAATACGACCCCCAATCAGCCCCAGCATTTT.

The CDR3 sequence is CASSPKPGLAKNNEQFF. As DNA, the CDR3 is TGTGCCAGTAGTCCCAAGCCGGGACTAGCGAAGAACAATGAGCAGTTCTTC. The V gene is TRBV19, the J gene TRBJ2-1; 10 nucleotides match TRBD2. CDR1 LNHDA and CDR2 SQIVND come from the germline V gene (reference sequence). J was trimmed by 5 bases and V by 5 bases; bases with no gene match: 12. This CDR3 has 17 amino acids.

This chain uses TRBV4-1 with TRBJ2-7; D could derive from TRBD1 or TRBD2 (5 bases each). V dropped 4 bases and J dropped 5 bases, with 15 bases sitting between them. This CDR3 comprises 14 residues. Germline V lookup: CDR1 MGHRA, CDR2 YSYEKL. In DNA, the CDR3 is TGCGCCAGCAGCCCACAGGACTCAATAAACGAGCAGTACTTC. Amino acids: CASSPQDSINEQYF.

This chain links TRBV7-2 with TRBJ2-5; unclear D gene. The CDR3 extends over 13 amino acids. Per the germline V gene, CDR1 is SGHTA and CDR2 is FQGNSA. V was trimmed by 6 bases and J by 5 bases, leaving 13 bases between them. The CDR3 nucleotides are TGTGCCAGCAGTGGGAACTGGCGGGAGACCCAGTACTTC. Its protein product is CASSGNWRETQYF. Drawing the rest from reference TRBV7-2 and TRBJ2-5, the complete variable domain is GAGVSQSPSNKVTEKGKDVELRCDPISGHTALYWYRQSLGQGLEFLIYFQGNSAPDKSGLPSDRFSAERTGGSVSTLTIQRTQQEDSAVYLCASSGNWRETQYFGPGTRLLVL.